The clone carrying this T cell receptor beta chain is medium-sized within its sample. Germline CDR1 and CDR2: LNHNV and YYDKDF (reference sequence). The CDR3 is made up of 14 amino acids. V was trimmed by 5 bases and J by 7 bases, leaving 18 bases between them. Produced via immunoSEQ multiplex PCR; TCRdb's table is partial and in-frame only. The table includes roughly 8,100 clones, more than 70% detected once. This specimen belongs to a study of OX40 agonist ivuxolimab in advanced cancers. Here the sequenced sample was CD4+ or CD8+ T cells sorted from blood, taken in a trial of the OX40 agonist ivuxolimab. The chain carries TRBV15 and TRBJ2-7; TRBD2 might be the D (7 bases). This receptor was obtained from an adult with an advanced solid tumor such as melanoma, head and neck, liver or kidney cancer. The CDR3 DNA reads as TGTGCCACCAGCGGGGGGGCGGGTGGGCTTGAGCAGTACTTC. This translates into CATSGGAGGLEQYF.